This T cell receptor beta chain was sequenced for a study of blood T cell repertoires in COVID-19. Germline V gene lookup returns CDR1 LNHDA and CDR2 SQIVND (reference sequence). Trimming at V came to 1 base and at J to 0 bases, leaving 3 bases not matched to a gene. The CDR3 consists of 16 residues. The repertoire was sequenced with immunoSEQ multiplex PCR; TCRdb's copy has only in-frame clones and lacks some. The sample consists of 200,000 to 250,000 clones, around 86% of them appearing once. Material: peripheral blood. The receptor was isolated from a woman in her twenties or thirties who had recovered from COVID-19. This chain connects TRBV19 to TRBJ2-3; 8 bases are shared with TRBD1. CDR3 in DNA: TGTGCCAGTAGTATAGTTTGGGACAGGAGCACAGATACGCAGTATTTT. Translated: CASSIVWDRSTDTQYF.